What follows are 25 T cell receptor beta chains derived from one specimen sequenced in a study of T-cell memory formation after mild COVID-19. One entry per CDR3 protein, called by TCRdb with MiXCR from the 5' RACE reads. The sample lists 470,000 or so distinct CDR3 sequences, about a sixth seen once, with 20% to 25% in the top ten. Sample: PBMCs or a T cell subset sorted from them (not recorded which). These receptors were obtained from a man in his late teens or twenties who had mild COVID-19 (a few samples of this study predate the infection). Cell type and time point are not known.

The V and J genes are TRBV18 and TRBJ2-3; 9 bases are a match to TRBD2. V dropped 3 bases and J dropped 6; count of bases not matched to a gene: 19. The CDR3 extends over 19 amino acids. The germline gives CDR1 KGHSH, CDR2 LQKENI. This CDR3 reads CASSPRLGAGGQGHDTQYF. As DNA, the CDR3 is TGTGCCAGCTCACCCCGACTGGGAGCGGGGGGCCAAGGGCACGATACGCAGTATTTT.

This clonotype appeared a few times. This chain uses TRBV6-5 with TRBJ2-2, with a possible D match to TRBD1 (5 bases). CDR1 MNHEY and CDR2 SVGAGI come from the germline V gene. The CDR3 sequence is 13 residues long. V was pared by 6 bases and J by 3 bases, with 8 bases between. CDR3 nucleotide sequence: TGTGCCAGCAGGGACACCGACACCGGGGAGCTGTTTTTT. The encoded protein is CASRDTDTGELFF.

There are a few counts of this clonotype. CDR3 region: CASTHGQTGGELFF. CDR3 nucleotide sequence: TGTGCCAGCACTCACGGGCAAACGGGCGGGGAGCTGTTTTTT. The chain recombines TRBV12-3 or TRBV12-4 with TRBJ2-2, with D unresolved. With 7 bases removed from V and 7 bases from J, the gap between germline ends came to 16 bases. CDR3 length: 14 residues.

This clonotype was picked up many times. The V and J genes are TRBV7-8 and TRBJ2-1, with D tentatively TRBD1 (5 bases). The CDR3 sequence is 17 residues long. CDR1 and CDR2 (germline): SGHVS, FQNEAQ. The V end lost 7 bases, the J end lost 4 bases, and 23 bases lay between the germline ends. CDR3 coding DNA: TGTGCCAGCACCCTATACCGGACGGAAGGGGTTTACAATGAGCAGTTCTTC. It encodes CASTLYRTEGVYNEQFF.

The rearrangement uses TRBV7-9 and TRBJ2-3, with TRBD1 as a possible D gene (6 bases). This CDR3 comprises 17 residues. The germline V gene encodes CDR1 SEHNR and CDR2 FQNEAQ (reference sequence). Trimming cost V 5 bases and J 3 bases, with 21 bases left between them. In DNA, the CDR3 is TGTGCCAGCAGCCACACAGGGAGAACGATGGGGACAGATACGCAGTATTTT. This translates into CASSHTGRTMGTDTQYF.

The chain employs TRBV5-6 and TRBJ2-1, with D possibly TRBD1 on 6 matching bases. The CDR3 runs to 17 residues. Trimming pared 2 bases from V and 0 bases from J, leaving 15 bases between. The germline gives CDR1 SGHDT, CDR2 YYEEEE. CDR3 in amino acids: CASSFYRALSSYNEQFF. CDR3 coding DNA: TGTGCCAGCAGCTTTTACAGGGCCCTGAGCTCCTACAATGAGCAGTTCTTC.

A few counts support this clonotype. The chain carries TRBV2 and TRBJ2-3, with 7 bases lining up with TRBD1. Germline values: CDR1 SNHLY, CDR2 FYNNEI. With V trimmed by 6 bases and J by 0 bases, 6 bases remained unmatched. The CDR3 has 15 amino acids. In DNA, the CDR3 is TGTGCCAGCAGCGCCAGGGGGTCTAGCACAGATACGCAGTATTTT. It yields the protein CASSARGSSTDTQYF.

This clonotype was counted between two and nine times. The rearrangement links TRBV5-4 to TRBJ1-2; TRBD1 matches 8 bases. CDR1 is SGHNT, CDR2 YYREEE, per germline (reference sequence). The CDR3 runs 14 residues. V gave up 4 bases and J gave up 7 bases; unmatched junction bases: 9. The CDR3 region is CASSDDRGGSGYTF. DNA for the CDR3: TGTGCCAGCAGCGATGACAGGGGCGGGAGTGGCTACACCTTC.

J is TRBJ1-5 and V is TRBV10-2, with D hard to call. Germline CDR1 is WSHSY and CDR2 is SAAADI. CDR3 length: 13 residues. The V end lost 3 bases, the J end lost 7 bases, and 10 bases lay between the germline ends. The CDR3 is CASSEQREQPQHF. CDR3 nucleotide sequence: TGCGCCAGCAGTGAACAAAGAGAACAGCCCCAGCATTTT.

This clonotype was detected a few times. The chain has TRBV10-2 and TRBJ2-6; a possible D gene is TRBD1 (6 bases). The V gene's germline CDR1 is WSHSY and CDR2 SAAADI. The ends were cut back, 8 bases at V and 0 bases at J, with 14 bases in the middle. CDR3 length: 16 residues. The CDR3 nucleotides read TGCGCCAGCCACAGGACAGCGGACTCTGGGGCCAACGTCCTGACTTTC. Its translation: CASHRTADSGANVLTF.

This clonotype was seen at least ten times. CDR3 region: CASSPAGGKNNEQFF. In DNA form, the CDR3 reads TGTGCCAGCAGTCCAGCGGGGGGGAAAAACAATGAGCAGTTCTTC. The chain couples TRBV6-5 to TRBJ2-1, with 10 bases identical to TRBD2. The germline gives CDR1 MNHEY, CDR2 SVGAGI. CDR3 length: 15 residues. V shed 5 bases, J shed 5 bases, and the junction held 6 bases outside the gene matches.

This clonotype has only a few counts. V and J are TRBV4-2 and TRBJ2-5; no clear D gene. Germline loops: CDR1 LGHNA, CDR2 YNFKEQ. Trimming removed 1 base from V and 2 bases from J, with 14 bases in between. The CDR3 is 16 residues long. CDR3 nucleotides: TGTGCCAGCAGCCAAGTTTCCGCGGAGAAGCAAGAGACCCAGTACTTC. Encoded protein: CASSQVSAEKQETQYF.

The J gene is TRBJ1-4, the V gene TRBV4-3; maybe TRBD1 (5 bases). V lost 2 bases to trimming and J lost 7 bases, with 23 bases between them. The CDR3 spans 18 residues. From germline, CDR1 is LGHNA and CDR2 YSLEER. The CDR3, as DNA: TGCGCCAGCAGCCAACTACTCGGACGGGGGTGGAAAAGTGAAAAACTGTTTTTT. It encodes CASSQLLGRGWKSEKLFF.

This clonotype was seen ten or more times. Here the CDR3 reads CASSQGSLVSGNTIYF. The CDR3 DNA reads TGTGCCAGCAGCCAAGGGTCGCTAGTCTCTGGAAACACCATATATTTT. The chain couples TRBV11-2 to TRBJ1-3; D uncertain. Germline values: CDR1 SGHAT, CDR2 FQNNGV. The CDR3 loop spans 16 amino acids. The germline V and J ends were trimmed by 5 bases and 0 bases, with 14 bases remaining between them. The full variable domain, rest sourced from reference TRBV11-2 and TRBJ1-3, is EAGVAQSPRYKIIEKRQSVAFWCNPISGHATLYWYQQILGQGPKLLIQFQNNGVVDDSQLPKDRFSAERLKGVDSTLKIQPAKLEDSAVYLCASSQGSLVSGNTIYFGEGSWLTVV.

Points on this clonotype: Compared with germline, one end of the junction differs, possibly owing to a read error. The gene calls are TRBV4-3 and TRBJ2-2; 10 bases are shared with TRBD2. CDR3 length equals 19 residues. The V gene's germline CDR1 is LGHNA and CDR2 YSLEER. The CDR3 sequence: CASSQTSGALLLNTGELIF. CDR3 DNA sequence: TGCGCCAGCAGCCAAACTAGCGGGGCACTCCTCCTGAACACCGGGGAGCTGATTTTT.

This clonotype has only a few counts. The J gene is TRBJ1-2, the V gene TRBV5-1; TRBD1 is a possible D gene (5 bases). V was pared by 0 bases and J by 4 bases, with 16 bases between. The CDR3 runs 16 residues. Germline CDR1 reads SGHRS; CDR2 reads YFSETQ. DNA of the CDR3: TGCGCCAGCAGCTTGGGTCATGGAGGGGTCCTCTATGGCTACACCTTC. Amino acid sequence: CASSLGHGGVLYGYTF.

This clonotype has a handful of counts. The chain employs TRBV27 and TRBJ2-7, with D maybe TRBD1 (5 bases). Germline CDR1 MNHEY, CDR2 SMNVEV (reference sequence). CDR3 size: 14 residues. Trimming pared 7 bases from V and 1 base from J, leaving 14 bases between. CDR3 in DNA: TGTGCCAGCAACGCAGGGCAGGGATCCTACGAGCAGTACTTC. Translating gives CASNAGQGSYEQYF.

The sample holds a few counts of this clonotype. The chain is built from TRBV2 and TRBJ2-2; D may be TRBD1 or TRBD2 (5 bases each). Germline CDR1 and CDR2: SNHLY and FYNNEI. This CDR3 region has 12 residues. Trimming took 6 bases from V and 3 from J, leaving 5 bases between them. CDR3 nucleotides: TGTGCCAGCAGGGGGGACACCGGGGAGCTGTTTTTT. Translating gives CASRGDTGELFF.

The chain has TRBV7-2 and TRBJ2-7; 7 bases agree with TRBD1. V trimming: 5 bases; J trimming: 3 bases; junction bases outside the gene matches: 7. Germline CDR1 is SGHTA and CDR2 is FQGNSA. There are 14 residues in the CDR3. The CDR3 loop is CASSIGDRDYEQYV. CDR3 nucleotides: TGTGCCAGCAGCATAGGCGACAGGGACTACGAGCAGTACGTC.

The J gene is TRBJ2-3, the V gene TRBV11-2; no clear D. V was cut by 2 bases and J by 5 bases, with 5 bases left in between. Germline V gene sequence: CDR1 SGHAT, CDR2 FQNNGV. This CDR3 contains 12 residues. The chain's CDR3 is CASSLSLDTQYF. The CDR3 DNA sequence: TGTGCCAGCAGCTTAAGTTTAGATACGCAGTATTTT.

The rearrangement uses TRBV11-2 and TRBJ2-1; no definite D call. The germline V and J ends were trimmed by 5 bases and 0 bases, with 11 bases remaining between them. Germline V gene lookup returns CDR1 SGHAT and CDR2 FQNNGV. The CDR3 covers 15 residues. The CDR3 DNA follows: TGTGCCAGCAGCCCCATCGGTAGCTCCTACAATGAGCAGTTCTTC. Its translation is CASSPIGSSYNEQFF.

This clonotype was recorded a few times. CDR3 sequence (DNA): TGTGCCAGCAGCTTAGTTCCGGGGTTGATTGTATCACCCCTCCACTTT. Protein product: CASSLVPGLIVSPLHF. This chain joins TRBV7-2 and TRBJ1-6; no definite D call. This CDR3 region has 16 residues. With 1 base removed from V and 10 bases from J, the gap between germline ends came to 17 bases. Germline CDR1 and CDR2: SGHTA and FQGNSA.

This clonotype came up a few times. V is TRBV12-3 or TRBV12-4 and J is TRBJ1-2, with a weak D call TRBD1 (6 bases). The CDR3 runs to 13 residues. Trimming took off 8 bases at V and 4 bases at J, with 14 bases between the two ends. The CDR3 DNA sequence: TGTGCCAGCTCCCACGAGGGGGGCTATGGCTACACCTTC. Translated, it gives CASSHEGGYGYTF.

The chain has TRBV4-1 and TRBJ1-5; TRBD1 is a possible D gene (6 bases). CDR1 is MGHRA and CDR2 is YSYEKL in the germline V gene. V shed 1 base and J shed 2 bases, with 15 bases lying between them. This CDR3 comprises 17 residues. CDR3 sequence (DNA): TGCGCCAGCAGCCAAGTGGGGGGGGCTTGGGGCAATCAGCCCCAGCATTTT. Its translation is CASSQVGGAWGNQPQHF.

V and J are TRBV29-1 and TRBJ2-5; 10 nucleotides line up with TRBD2. Germline V gene data show CDR1 as SQVTM and CDR2 as ANQGSEA. The CDR3 runs 15 residues. The V gene end was trimmed by 4 bases and the J gene end by 5 bases; junction bases not matched to a gene: 10. Here the CDR3 reads CSVGVAGGEGETQYF. The CDR3 DNA sequence: TGCAGCGTTGGAGTAGCGGGGGGCGAGGGTGAGACCCAGTACTTC. Combining the CDR3 with reference TRBV29-1 and TRBJ2-5 gives the whole variable domain SAVISQKPSRDICQRGTSLTIQCQVDSQVTMMFWYRQQPGQSLTLIATANQGSEATYESGFVIDKFPISRPNLTFSTLTVSNMSPEDSSIYLCSVGVAGGEGETQYFGPGTRLLVL.